The rows below give T cell receptor beta chains drawn from one sample of a study of technical replicates of blood from several donors. The table came from immunoSEQ multiplex PCR; TCRdb's copy has only in-frame clones and leaves some out. The repertoire holds roughly 67,000 clones, with 95% to 98% as singletons. The sequenced material came from T cells isolated from PBMCs. These receptors all come from a human donor in good health. The CDR3 runs from the conserved cysteine through the conserved F or W. The D gene is left open where the match is weak. Rows give clone size only sometimes, using once, few, many, or a class for an expanded clone.

cdr3_length | d_call | j_call | v_call | clone_size | cdr3_nt | cdr3_aa
15 | TRBD1 | TRBJ2-1 | TRBV11-3 | . | TGTGCCAGCAGCCGGCGGGACAGGGTGGACAATGAGCAGTTCTTC | CASSRRDRVDNEQFF
16 | . | TRBJ1-1 | TRBV29-1 | . | TGCAGCGTTGAAGGGGAGCCGGGGGGAACGAACACTGAAGCTTTCTTT | CSVEGEPGGTNTEAFF
14 | . | TRBJ2-5 | TRBV11-3 | . | TGTGCCAGCAGCCCGGACAGTGGTGGAGAGACCCAGTACTTC | CASSPDSGGETQYF
17 | . | TRBJ1-1 | TRBV5-1 | . | TGCGCCAGCAGCTTGGCCTCCCCAACAGGATCGAACACTGAAGCTTTCTTT | CASSLASPTGSNTEAFF
15 | . | TRBJ2-7 | TRBV28 | . | TGTGCCAGCAGCCGAGAGGGTTTTTCTAGCCACGAGCAGTACTTC | CASSREGFSSHEQYF
15 | . | TRBJ2-1 | TRBV6-4 | once | TGTGCCAGCAGTGACTTGACTGCCGGCAACAATGAGCAGTTCTTC | CASSDLTAGNNEQFF
14 | TRBD2 | TRBJ2-1 | TRBV15 | . | TGTGCCACCAGCGGGGGACTAGCTGAGAATGAGCAGTTCTTC | CATSGGLAENEQFF
18 | TRBD2 | TRBJ2-7 | TRBV5-1 | . | TGCGCCAGCAGCTTTACGAGACAGCGACTAGCGGGCCCCTACGAGCAGTACTTC | CASSFTRQRLAGPYEQYF
16 | . | TRBJ1-1 | TRBV2 | . | TGTGCCAGCAGTGTAGTAGGGACTATAAAGAACACTGAAGCTTTCTTT | CASSVVGTIKNTEAFF
14 | . | TRBJ2-2 | TRBV6-6 | . | TGTGCCAGCAGTTACCCAATCGTAGCCGGGGAGCTGTTTTTT | CASSYPIVAGELFF
14 | TRBD1 | TRBJ2-3 | TRBV6-5 | . | TGTGCCAGCAGTTGGGACAGAAGCACAGATACGCAGTATTTT | CASSWDRSTDTQYF
16 | TRBD2 | TRBJ2-1 | TRBV9 | . | TGTGCCAGCAGCGATACCGGGACTAGCGGACTAAATGAGCAGTTCTTC | CASSDTGTSGLNEQFF
15 | TRBD2 | TRBJ2-7 | TRBV28 | . | TGTGCCAGCAGTTTATGGGTAGCGGGAGCTCGAGAGCAGTACTTC | CASSLWVAGAREQYF
15 | . | TRBJ2-3 | TRBV19 | . | TGTGCCAGTAGTATAGGGCAGCCAGGAACAGATACGCAGTATTTT | CASSIGQPGTDTQYF
15 | TRBD2 | TRBJ2-7 | TRBV6-5 | . | TGTGCCAGCAGTTACTCTAGCGGGGGTTCCTACGAGCAGTACTTC | CASSYSSGGSYEQYF
14 | . | TRBJ2-7 | TRBV6-5 | . | TGTGCCAGCAGCTCCGGGTCCCACTCCTACGAGCAGTACTTC | CASSSGSHSYEQYF
17 | TRBD1 | TRBJ2-6 | TRBV7-9 | . | TGTGCCAGCAGCCCCTGGACAGGAGGATCTGGGGCCAACGTCCTGACTTTC | CASSPWTGGSGANVLTF
16 | . | TRBJ1-5 | TRBV5-4 | . | TGTGCCAGCAGCCCCTATGGAGGGCTAAGCAATCAGCCCCAGCATTTT | CASSPYGGLSNQPQHF
11 | . | TRBJ1-2 | TRBV20-1 | . | TGCAGTGCTCAACAGGGCTATGGCTACACCTTC | CSAQQGYGYTF
17 | TRBD1 | TRBJ1-1 | TRBV11-3 | once | TGTGCCAGCACTTCCGAGGGGGACAGTACCATGAACACTGAAGCTTTCTTT | CASTSEGDSTMNTEAFF
15 | . | TRBJ2-2 | TRBV11-1 | . | TGTGCCAGCAGCTCAAGGACAGCGAACACCGGGGAGCTGTTTTTT | CASSSRTANTGELFF
15 | TRBD2 | TRBJ2-5 | TRBV7-3 | once | TGTGCCAGCAGCTTAACCGGGGGGGCGGGTGAGACCCAGTACTTC | CASSLTGGAGETQYF
14 | TRBD1 | TRBJ1-1 | TRBV5-1 | . | TGCGCCAGCGGGACAGGACTAATGAACACTGAAGCTTTCTTT | CASGTGLMNTEAFF
13 | . | TRBJ1-4 | TRBV27 | . | TGTGCCAGCAGTTTCGACAGGAATGAAAAACTGTTTTTT | CASSFDRNEKLFF
16 | TRBD2 | TRBJ2-2 | TRBV23-1 | . | TGCGCCAGCAGTCGTAGCGGGAGGAATTCCACCGGGGAGCTGTTTTTT | CASSRSGRNSTGELFF
15 | . | TRBJ1-3 | TRBV19 | . | TGTGCCAGTAGTGAGAATCCCTACTCTGGAAACACCATATATTTT | CASSENPYSGNTIYF
15 | TRBD1 | TRBJ1-6 | TRBV6-1 | . | TGTGCCAGCAGTGCCACCGGGACAGGGGGTTCACCCCTCCACTTT | CASSATGTGGSPLHF
17 | TRBD2 | TRBJ2-1 | TRBV5-1 | . | TGCGCCAGCAGCTTCTCATCCGGGACTAGCTCCTACAATGAGCAGTTCTTC | CASSFSSGTSSYNEQFF
14 | TRBD1 | TRBJ2-4 | TRBV5-1 | once | TGCGCCAGCAGCTTGGGACAGGGGGCAGACATTCAGTACTTC | CASSLGQGADIQYF
16 | . | TRBJ2-7 | TRBV14 | . | TGTGCCAGCAGCCAAGATCTGGGAGCACAAACCTACGAGCAGTACTTC | CASSQDLGAQTYEQYF
15 | TRBD1 | TRBJ1-6 | TRBV9 | . | TGTGCCAGCAGCGAAACCGGGACAGTAGCTTCACCCCTCCACTTT | CASSETGTVASPLHF
15 | TRBD2 | TRBJ2-7 | TRBV6-5 | . | TGTGCCAGCAGTTATGGCCCCGGGAGGTCCTACGAGCAGTACTTC | CASSYGPGRSYEQYF
16 | TRBD1 | TRBJ2-7 | TRBV28 | . | TGTGCCAGCAGTTCCCCCCCGACAGGGGGCTCCTACGAGCAGTACTTC | CASSSPPTGGSYEQYF
15 | . | TRBJ1-1 | TRBV5-4 | . | TGTGCCAGCGAGGACAGTTCAAACACAGACACTGAAGCTTTCTTT | CASEDSSNTDTEAFF
16 | TRBD2 | TRBJ2-1 | TRBV9 | . | TGTGCCAGCAGCCCAGTGGGGACTAGCGGGGCAGGGGAGCAGTTCTTC | CASSPVGTSGAGEQFF
16 | . | TRBJ2-7 | TRBV7-5 | once | TGTGTCAGAAGCCAGGGACAGGGGTCACCAACCTACGAGCAGTACTTC | CVRSQGQGSPTYEQYF
12 | . | TRBJ1-1 | TRBV5-6 | . | TGTGCCAGCAGCTTCGGTCGCACTGAAGCTTTCTTT | CASSFGRTEAFF
16 | . | TRBJ1-5 | TRBV18 | . | TGTGCCAGCTCACCATCGGTGAGTGATAGCAATCAGCCCCAGCATTTT | CASSPSVSDSNQPQHF
15 | TRBD1 | TRBJ2-7 | TRBV5-6 | . | TGTGCCAGCAGCTTGTTGGGACAGGGAAATTACGAGCAGTACTTC | CASSLLGQGNYEQYF
13 | TRBD1 | TRBJ2-7 | TRBV28 | . | TGTGCCAGCACCCCGGGACAGCACTACGAGCAGTACTTC | CASTPGQHYEQYF
17 | . | TRBJ2-7 | TRBV7-9 | . | TGTGCCAGCAGCCCAGCGACTAGGAGGGCCGGAGGGTACGAGCAGTACTTC | CASSPATRRAGGYEQYF
18 | . | TRBJ2-3 | TRBV5-1 | . | TGCGCCAGCAGCCCAATTCCGGGCAGGGGTACCGTATCAGATACGCAGTATTTT | CASSPIPGRGTVSDTQYF
17 | TRBD1 | TRBJ1-1 | TRBV11-2 | . | TGTGCCAGCAGCCCCAGGTCGTTCGGGACAGCGAACACTGAAGCTTTCTTT | CASSPRSFGTANTEAFF
17 | TRBD2 | TRBJ2-1 | TRBV5-8 | once | TGTGCCAGCAGCGTGTCTGTGACTAGCGGGGGAGGCGATGAGCAGTTCTTC | CASSVSVTSGGGDEQFF
14 | TRBD1 | TRBJ2-7 | TRBV30 | . | TGTGCCCAATCCTCGGGGACAGGGGGCTACGAGCAGTACTTC | CAQSSGTGGYEQYF
15 | . | TRBJ1-5 | TRBV30 | . | TGTGCCTGGAGTGTACTATCTCGGAGCAATCAGCCCCAGCATTTT | CAWSVLSRSNQPQHF